Shown below are 3 T cell receptor beta chains from a single sample sequenced in a study of T cell changes during pregnancy in multiple sclerosis. Profiled with immunoSEQ multiplex PCR; TCRdb holds only in-frame clones, not every one. Of about 85,000 clones in the sample, about nine tenths are singletons; the top ten hold under 3%. Material: peripheral blood, obtained in the first trimester of pregnancy. These receptors all come from a female donor with multiple sclerosis, enrolled in a pregnancy study.

The rearrangement links TRBV30 to TRBJ2-7; unclear D gene. The CDR3 length is 13 residues. Trimming removed 6 bases from V and 1 base from J, with 13 bases in between. Germline CDR1 GTSNPN, CDR2 SVGIG (reference sequence). The CDR3 here is CACVISLSYEQYF. The CDR3 nucleotides read TGTGCCTGTGTGATTAGCTTGTCCTACGAGCAGTACTTC.

This sequence joins TRBV4-1 and TRBJ1-1; no firm D call. CDR1 and CDR2 from the germline V gene are MGHRA and YSYEKL. CDR3 size: 15 residues. Trimming shortened V by 0 bases and J by 5 bases, and 13 bases separated the two germline ends. The CDR3 DNA reads TGCGCCAGCAGCCAAGAGGCGGGGAGGCGGACTGAAGCTTTCTTT. Translation: CASSQEAGRRTEAFF.

V and J are TRBV5-4 and TRBJ1-1; unclear D gene. The CDR3 loop spans 14 amino acids. Deletions cut 0 bases from V and 4 bases from J, with 10 bases between. Germline V gene data show CDR1 as SGHNT and CDR2 as YYREEE (reference sequence). The DNA for the CDR3 is TGTGCCAGCAGCTTGGAAAGCCGGGGCACTGAAGCTTTCTTT. It specifies CASSLESRGTEAFF.